Each of the 18 T cell receptor beta chains below was sequenced from the same sample in a study of regulatory dendritic cells for organ transplantation. Allogeneic regulatory or mature dendritic cells were co-cultured for about 5 days with CFSE-labeled sorted T cells at 1:10. Assay: immunoSEQ multiplex PCR; the TCRdb copy retains only in-frame clones and omits some. Seen here are some 18,000 clones, 65% to 80% observed once, and the top ten hold 2.5% to 3.5%. No antigens are known for them. The specimen sequenced was memory CD4+ T cells from blood cultured with regulatory dendritic cells. Subset meaning: CD45RO+ memory T cells. The source of these receptors is a human donor in good health.

The V call is TRBV5-5, the J call TRBJ1-2; 8 nucleotides match TRBD1. CDR3 length: 16 amino acids. Per the germline V gene, CDR1 is SGHKS and CDR2 is YYEKEE (reference sequence). V was pared by 0 bases and J by 6 bases, with 10 bases of the junction left unmatched. Here the CDR3 DNA reads TGTGCCAGCAGCTTGGGACAGGGGACATTAAATGATGGCTACACCTTC. Translating gives CASSLGQGTLNDGYTF. Filled out from reference TRBV5-5 and TRBJ1-2, the complete variable domain reads DAGVTQSPTHLIKTRGQQVTLRCSPISGHKSVSWYQQVLGQGPQFIFQYYEKEERGRGNFPDRFSARQFPNYSSELNVNALLLGDSALYLCASSLGQGTLNDGYTFGSGTRLTVV.

The count of this clone is one. The chain carries TRBV2 and TRBJ1-5; D remains ambiguous. From germline, CDR1 is SNHLY and CDR2 FYNNEI. Between the trimmed V and J ends, which lost 2 bases and 6 bases, there was a span of 17 bases. The CDR3 spans 16 residues. CDR3: CASSEWEGIGSQPQHF. CDR3 in DNA: TGTGCCAGCAGTGAATGGGAGGGTATAGGTAGTCAGCCCCAGCATTTT.

This rearrangement joins TRBV18 to TRBJ2-2, with 11 positions matching TRBD2. The ends lost 2 bases at V and 5 bases at J; junction bases unmatched: 4. The CDR3 length is 16 residues. Germline assignment: CDR1 KGHSH and CDR2 LQKENI. This CDR3 reads CASSPSGTSGTGELFF. The CDR3 DNA follows: TGTGCCAGCTCACCATCCGGGACTAGCGGAACCGGGGAGCTGTTTTTT.

The J gene is TRBJ1-1, the V gene TRBV7-9, with 7 bases lining up with TRBD1. The trim removed 4 bases at V and 5 bases at J, leaving 7 bases unmatched. This CDR3 region has 14 residues. Germline CDR1 and CDR2: SEHNR and FQNEAQ (reference sequence). The CDR3 bases are TGTGCCAGCAGCTCAGACAGGGAAATAACTGAAGCTTTCTTT. Translated: CASSSDREITEAFF.

Details on this clone: The junction differs from germline at one of its ends, possibly a read error. V usage is TRBV7-7 and J usage is TRBJ2-1; 10 positions match TRBD1. This CDR3 contains 17 residues. Germline lookup yields CDR1 SSHAT and CDR2 FNYEAQ (reference sequence). The CDR3 sequence: CASSSRTGTGAYNEQFF. CDR3 in DNA: TGTGCTAGCAGCTCCCGAACCGGGACAGGGGCCTACAATGAGCAGTTCTTC.

The gene calls are TRBV5-6 and TRBJ1-4; D is unclear. CDR1 is SGHDT and CDR2 is YYEEEE in the germline V gene. This CDR3 has 13 amino acids. V was cut by 3 bases and J by 6 bases, with 9 bases left in between. CDR3 nucleotide sequence: TGTGCCAGCAGCTCCTCTCCGGATGAAAAACTGTTTTTT. Its protein product is CASSSSPDEKLFF.

The chain has TRBV19 and TRBJ2-5; 15 bases fit TRBD2. The CDR3 consists of 18 residues. V gave up 3 bases and J gave up 1 base; unmatched junction bases: 6. The V gene's germline CDR1 is LNHDA and CDR2 SQIVND (reference sequence). In nucleotides, the CDR3 is TGTGCCAGTAGTATTGGACTAGCGGGGGGGCCCCGCCAAGAGACCCAGTACTTC. This gives the protein CASSIGLAGGPRQETQYF.

The J gene is TRBJ1-4, the V gene TRBV28; perhaps TRBD1 as D (5 bases). The CDR3 length is 15 residues. V was trimmed by 5 bases and J by 0 bases, leaving 10 bases between them. Germline V gene sequence: CDR1 MDHEN, CDR2 SYDVKM. The CDR3 sequence: CASSRDVATNEKLFF. The CDR3 DNA is TGTGCCAGCAGTCGGGACGTCGCAACTAATGAAAAACTGTTTTTT. Using reference TRBV28 and TRBJ1-4 for the parts outside the CDR3, the full variable domain is DVKVTQSSRYLVKRTGEKVFLECVQDMDHENMFWYRQDPGLGLRLIYFSYDVKMKEKGDIPEGYSVSREKKERFSLILESASTNQTSMYLCASSRDVATNEKLFFGSGTQLSVL.

J is TRBJ1-2 and V is TRBV9, with D tentatively TRBD1 (5 bases). V lost 3 bases and J lost 6, with 18 bases in between. Germline V gene data show CDR1 as SGDLS and CDR2 as YYNGEE. The CDR3 has 15 amino acids. The CDR3 is CASSAGGSLSDGYTF. The CDR3 DNA reads TGTGCCAGCAGCGCTGGGGGGTCATTATCGGATGGCTACACCTTC.

V is TRBV4-2 and J is TRBJ2-6; no firm D call. V was shortened by 4 bases and J by 0 bases, with 10 bases between the two germline ends. The germline gives CDR1 LGHNA, CDR2 YNFKEQ. The CDR3 extends over 16 amino acids. CDR3 sequence: CASSPQLSSGANVLTF. DNA for the CDR3: TGTGCCAGCAGCCCCCAATTAAGCTCTGGGGCCAACGTCCTGACTTTC.

The V and J genes are TRBV4-2 and TRBJ1-2, with 7 positions matching TRBD1. The CDR3 consists of 17 residues. The germline V gene encodes CDR1 LGHNA and CDR2 YNFKEQ. V lost 0 bases to trimming and J lost 4 bases; unmatched junction nucleotides: 11. CDR3: CASSQDQDRLGGYGYTF. DNA for the CDR3: TGTGCCAGCAGCCAAGATCAGGACAGGTTAGGAGGCTATGGCTACACCTTC.

This clone was recorded a few times. This chain uses TRBV5-1 with TRBJ1-5; TRBD1 might be the D (6 bases). The CDR3 covers 13 residues. V lost 0 bases to trimming and J lost 5 bases, with 6 bases between them. Looked up from germline, CDR1 is SGHRS and CDR2 is YFSETQ. CDR3 loop: CASSLGTDQPQHF. In DNA, the CDR3 is TGCGCCAGCAGCTTGGGGACAGATCAGCCCCAGCATTTT. Combining the CDR3 with reference TRBV5-1 and TRBJ1-5 gives the whole variable domain KAGVTQTPRYLIKTRGQQVTLSCSPISGHRSVSWYQQTPGQGLQFLFEYFSETQRNKGNFPGRFSGRQFSNSRSEMNVSTLELGDSALYLCASSLGTDQPQHFGDGTRLSIL.

The V and J genes are TRBV9 and TRBJ2-3; D gene ambiguous. Germline V gives CDR1 SGDLS, CDR2 YYNGEE. V was pared by 0 bases and J by 0 bases, with 2 bases between. The CDR3 has 13 amino acids. The CDR3 DNA follows: TGTGCCAGCAGCGTAGGGAGCACAGATACGCAGTATTTT. Amino acid sequence: CASSVGSTDTQYF.

This chain uses TRBV7-6 with TRBJ1-5; D not resolved. Trimming removed 1 base from V and 0 bases from J, with 16 bases in between. Germline V CDR1 and CDR2: SGHVS, FNYEAQ. The length of the CDR3 is 18 residues. For the CDR3, the DNA is TGTGCCAGCAGCTTAGGAGCAGCGGGTTTCTCTAGCAATCAGCCCCAGCATTTT. It is translated as CASSLGAAGFSSNQPQHF.

V usage is TRBV10-3 and J usage is TRBJ1-5; 7 nucleotides agree with TRBD1. The CDR3 consists of 15 residues. Unmatched junction bases numbered 8, after V lost 7 bases and J lost 2 bases. CDR1 is ENHRY and CDR2 is SYGVKD in the germline V gene. The CDR3 DNA reads TGTGCCATCAAACAGGGGAAAGACGGCAATCAGCCCCAGCATTTT. This encodes CAIKQGKDGNQPQHF.

This clone was counted once. The chain couples TRBV9 to TRBJ2-3; 8 positions agree with TRBD2. Germline V CDR1 and CDR2: SGDLS, YYNGEE. The trim removed 4 bases at V and 6 bases at J, leaving 16 bases unmatched. The CDR3 length is 17 residues. This CDR3 is CASSSREGGYSRDTQYF. The CDR3 nucleotides read TGTGCCAGCAGCTCCCGGGAGGGTGGTTATAGTCGGGATACGCAGTATTTT.

The V gene is TRBV30, the J gene TRBJ1-5; D possibly corresponds to TRBD1 (5 bases). V dropped 0 bases and J dropped 3 bases, with 9 bases sitting between them. The CDR3 has 14 residues. Germline V lookup: CDR1 GTSNPN, CDR2 SVGIG (reference sequence). In DNA, the CDR3 is TGTGCCTGGAGTGTAGGGGCAGACAATCAGCCCCAGCATTTT. It encodes CAWSVGADNQPQHF. Drawing the rest from reference TRBV30 and TRBJ1-5, the complete variable domain is SQTIHQWPATLVQPVGSPLSLECTVEGTSNPNLYWYRQAAGRGLQLLFYSVGIGQISSEVPQNLSASRPQDRQFILSSKKLLLSDSGFYLCAWSVGADNQPQHFGDGTRLSIL.

The chain carries TRBV7-9 and TRBJ2-2, with TRBD1 identical over 7 bases. Germline V gene sequence: CDR1 SEHNR, CDR2 FQNEAQ (reference sequence). J gave up 7 bases and V 5 bases, and 10 bases lay outside the gene matches. CDR3 length equals 15 residues. CDR3 loop: CASSQRQGDSGELFF. CDR3 in DNA: TGTGCCAGCAGCCAGAGACAGGGAGATAGCGGGGAGCTGTTTTTT.